What follows are 25 T cell receptor beta chains derived from one specimen sequenced in a study of tumor-infiltrating lymphocytes in primary liver carcinoma. For each extraction, RNA and DNA were obtained together from about 21-30 mg of unsorted bulk tissue. TCR beta cDNA came from approximately 0.55 ug total RNA, primed with a constant-region primer. Three nested multiplex PCR rounds, a slightly modified ARM-PCR, produced the libraries for TCR beta. The study ran its first two PCR rounds for around 9 cycles each, using TRBV1-TRBV30 forward primers and a C-beta reverse primer. TCRdb fed the multiplex PCR reads into MiXCR, producing one record per CDR3 protein. This repertoire shows under 90,000 distinct CDR3 sequences, more than 65% found once; its top ten account for approximately 19%. Sequenced material: liver tumor tissue from sampling region 1. The subset denotes: tumor region T1, superior pole. All receptors derive from a middle-aged man with primary liver carcinoma and hepatitis B virus infection.

The V gene is TRBV6-5, the J gene TRBJ2-7; D not resolved. This CDR3 spans 13 amino acids. Germline loops: CDR1 MNHEY, CDR2 SVGAGI. Trimming shortened V by 2 bases and J by 1 base, and 6 bases separated the two germline ends. The CDR3 loop reads CASSYRFSYEQYF. The CDR3 nucleotides read TGTGCCAGCAGTTACAGGTTTTCCTACGAGCAGTACTTC.

In regard to this clonotype: At one of its ends the junction is not consistent with the germline gene, which may arise from a read error. V usage is TRBV5-1 and J usage is TRBJ2-7, with D uncertain. Germline V gene lookup returns CDR1 SGHRS and CDR2 YFSETQ. This CDR3 is built from 14 residues. CDR3: CASGLDGSSPEQYF. CDR3 sequence (DNA): TGCGCCAGCGGCTTGGACGGTAGTTCACCCGAGCAGTACTTC. The full variable domain, completed using reference TRBV5-1 and TRBJ2-7, is KAGVTQTPRYLIKTRGQQVTLSCSPISGHRSVSWYQQTPGQGLQFLFEYFSETQRNKGNFPGRFSGRQFSNSRSEMNVSTLELGDSALYLCASGLDGSSPEQYFGPGTRLTVT.

This clonotype was detected only once. This clone may be a read error of a much larger clone one base away. V and J are TRBV28 and TRBJ2-7, with 7 bases aligning to TRBD1. The germline V gene encodes CDR1 MDHEN and CDR2 SYDVKM. This CDR3 is built from 15 residues. For the CDR3, the DNA is TGTGCCGGCAGTATAAGGGGGCCCCTGTCCTACGAGCAGTACTTC. This sequence encodes CAGSIRGPLSYEQYF.

This clonotype came up a few times. Just one base apart from a much larger clone, this may be a read error. This chain links TRBV5-4 with TRBJ2-7; either TRBD1 or TRBD2 may supply D (5 bases each). This CDR3 has 12 amino acids. Germline lookup yields CDR1 SGHNT and CDR2 YYREEE (reference sequence). CDR3 sequence (DNA): TGTGCCATCGCTCGGGGCTCCAACGAGCAGTACTTC. This encodes CAIARGSNEQYF.

About this clonotype itself: The conserved phenylalanine or tryptophan normally closing the CDR3 is absent here, so this likely arose from a read error. This chain uses TRBV6-5 with TRBJ2-2, with D perhaps TRBD2 (5 bases). CDR1 and CDR2 (germline): MNHEY, SVGAGI. This CDR3 is built from 13 residues. CDR3 residues: CPSRGPNTGELFY. In nucleotides, the CDR3 is TGTCCCAGCCGGGGTCCTAACACCGGGGAGCTGTTTTAT.

This rearrangement joins TRBV11-2 to TRBJ2-3; the match to TRBD2 covers 8 bases. The CDR3 has 15 residues. Germline lookup yields CDR1 SGHAT and CDR2 FQNNGV. The ends lost 3 bases at V and 4 bases at J; junction bases unmatched: 6. Here the CDR3 DNA reads TGTGCCAGCAGCTTTGGCGGGAGGACAGCAGATACGCAGTATTTT. Translating gives CASSFGGRTADTQYF.

This clonotype was seen at least ten times. The rearrangement uses TRBV12-3 or TRBV12-4 and TRBJ2-3; 10 positions match TRBD2. Losses at the gene ends were 6 bases for V and 10 bases for J; bases not matched to a gene: 4. This CDR3 has 12 amino acids. CDR3 residues: CASRPGLAAQYF. CDR3 DNA: TGTGCCAGCAGACCTGGACTAGCGGCGCAGTATTTT.

As concerns this clonotype: One end of the junction is discordant with germline, which a read error may explain. This sequence joins TRBV10-3 and TRBJ2-7; D not certain. The CDR3 has 11 residues. Germline lookup yields CDR1 ENHRY and CDR2 SYGVKD. The CDR3 loop is CTISEWSEQYF. As DNA, the CDR3 is TGTACCATCAGTGAATGGTCCGAACAGTACTTC.

As for this clonotype: The CDR3 does not end in the conserved phenylalanine or tryptophan, so this is likely a read error. This rearrangement joins TRBV29-1 to TRBJ2-3; 12 nucleotides match TRBD2. The CDR3 totals 15 residues. Trimming took 3 bases from V and 3 from J; bases not matched to a gene: 4. The germline V gene has CDR1 SQVTM and CDR2 ANQGSEA. The CDR3, as DNA: TGCAGCGTTGAGCTAGCGGGAGGGTGGACAGATACGCAGTATTCT. This gives the protein CSVELAGGWTDTQYS.

With respect to this clonotype: A read error is possible here, since a much larger clone lies one base away. V and J are TRBV28 and TRBJ1-1, with no clear D. CDR3 length equals 12 residues. CDR1 is MDHEN and CDR2 is SYDVKM in the germline V gene. The CDR3 loop is CASSSPPKKASF. The CDR3 DNA reads as TGTGCCAGCAGTTCCCCCCCCAAAAAAGCTTCCTTT.

With regard to this clonotype: Germline and junction disagree at one end, which may indicate a read error. The chain is built from TRBV19 and TRBJ2-7, with D perhaps being TRBD1 or TRBD2 (5 bases each). Germline V lookup: CDR1 LNHDA, CDR2 SQIVND (reference sequence). This CDR3 comprises 13 residues. DNA of the CDR3: TGTACCAGTTCCGGGACGGTCTCCTACGAGCAGTACTTC. It translates to CTSSGTVSYEQYF.

Remarks on this clonotype: An end of the junction differs from the germline gene, which may be a read error. The rearrangement joins TRBV4-2 to TRBJ2-4, with 11 nucleotides matching TRBD2. The CDR3 extends over 16 amino acids. Germline values: CDR1 LGHNA, CDR2 YNFKEQ. The CDR3 sequence: CVSSQELAGGQDIQYF. In DNA, the CDR3 is TGCGTCAGCAGCCAAGAATTAGCGGGAGGGCAGGACATTCAGTACTTC.

Points on this clonotype: Sequence at one end of the junction differs from germline and may be a read error. This rearrangement joins TRBV10-3 to TRBJ1-2; D uncertain. CDR1 is ENHRY, CDR2 SYGVKD, per germline. This CDR3 spans 13 amino acids. The CDR3 DNA follows: TGTGTCATCAGTCCTCCCGGGGTCCTAGTCTACACCTTC. Amino acids: CVISPPGVLVYTF.

For this clonotype: A much larger clonotype is one base distant, so this may be a read error. Given the absence of the conserved phenylalanine or tryptophan at the CDR3 end, a read error is likely. The V call is TRBV6-1, the J call TRBJ2-1; a weak D match, TRBD2 (6 bases). This CDR3 has 15 amino acids. Germline values: CDR1 MNHNS, CDR2 SASEGT. Deletions cut 2 bases from V and 6 bases from J, with 14 bases between. CDR3 coding DNA: TGTGCCAGCAGTGAAACGGAGGGGACTCTCAATGAGCAGTTCCTC. Translated, it gives CASSETEGTLNEQFL.

Remarks on this clonotype: Given a much more abundant clone one base away, this may be a read error. This sequence joins TRBV28 and TRBJ2-7; D is perhaps TRBD1 (5 bases). In germline, CDR1 is MDHEN, CDR2 SYDVKM. The length of the CDR3 is 15 residues. CDR3 region: CATEWGPRASYELYF. DNA for the CDR3: TGTGCCACCGAATGGGGCCCCAGGGCCTCCTACGAGCTGTACTTC.

Worth noting for this clonotype: Mismatch with germline at one junction end may stem from a read error. This sequence joins TRBV4-2 and TRBJ1-5, with a tentative D call TRBD1 (5 bases). The CDR3 extends over 15 amino acids. In germline, CDR1 is LGHNA, CDR2 YNFKEQ. The CDR3 reads CASSHNSDSNQTQHF. CDR3 DNA: TGTGCCAGCAGCCACAACAGTGACAGCAATCAGACCCAGCATTTT.

This clonotype was counted at least ten times. The chain joins TRBV12-3 or TRBV12-4 to TRBJ2-1; 14 bases are a match to TRBD2. J gave up 11 bases and V 5 bases, and 5 bases lay outside the gene matches. This CDR3 is 14 amino acids long. The DNA of the CDR3 is TGTGCCAGCAGTCCCGGGACTAGCGGGGGTAAGCAGTTCTTC. Amino acid sequence: CASSPGTSGGKQFF.

In regard to this clonotype: Germline and junction disagree at one end, which may indicate a read error. The chain joins TRBV6-1 to TRBJ2-7; TRBD2 is a possible D gene (6 bases). The CDR3 consists of 13 residues. Looked up from germline, CDR1 is MNHNS and CDR2 is SASEGT. CDR3 in amino acids: CDTQHGSSYEQYF. CDR3 DNA: TGTGACACCCAGCACGGGAGCTCCTACGAGCAATACTTC.

The chain has TRBV20-1 and TRBJ2-4; D is possibly TRBD1 (6 bases). The CDR3 extends over 16 amino acids. The germline V gene encodes CDR1 DFQATT and CDR2 SNEGSKA (reference sequence). Trimming took 4 bases from V and 0 from J, leaving 16 bases between them. The CDR3 sequence: CSATGQGLLAKNIQYF. The CDR3 DNA reads TGCAGTGCTACTGGGCAGGGGCTCCTAGCCAAAAACATTCAGTACTTC.

Comments on this clonotype: It may be a read error: a sequence one base away is much more abundant. The chain recombines TRBV5-6 with TRBJ2-4; 7 bases agree with TRBD2. Germline CDR1 and CDR2: SGHDT and YYEEEE. This CDR3 is built from 13 residues. DNA for the CDR3: TGTGTCAGCAGCGGGGTGTCCAAAAACATTCAGTACTTC. Protein: CVSSGVSKNIQYF.

This rearrangement joins TRBV5-4 to TRBJ2-2, with D unclear. The V end was cut by 5 bases, the J end by 1 base, with 12 bases between. Germline assignment: CDR1 SGHNT and CDR2 YYREEE (reference sequence). This CDR3 is 15 amino acids long. The CDR3 region is CASSVMQGNTGELFF. CDR3 DNA sequence: TGTGCCAGCAGTGTAATGCAAGGGAACACCGGGGAGCTGTTTTTT. The full variable domain, rest sourced from reference TRBV5-4 and TRBJ2-2, is ETGVTQSPTHLIKTRGQQVTLRCSSQSGHNTVSWYQQALGQGPQFIFQYYREEENGRGNFPPRFSGLQFPNYSSELNVNALELDDSALYLCASSVMQGNTGELFFGEGSRLTVL.

As for this clonotype: At one boundary the junction diverges from the germline segment, which might be a read error. The CDR3 DNA reads TGCGCCAGCAGATTGGTTCCGGGAAGGCAGGGTGAAGCTTTCTTT. Amino acids: CASRLVPGRQGEAFF. The chain is built from TRBV5-1 and TRBJ1-1; TRBD1 might be the D (5 bases). This CDR3 spans 15 amino acids. Germline V gene sequence: CDR1 SGHRS, CDR2 YFSETQ.

In its sample, this clonotype was seen once. Its ends do not fully match the called genes, so a read error is possible. Written as DNA, the CDR3 is TGTGTCAGCAGGGCTGGGGACAGATCCGGGACCAACGTCCTGACTTTC. Translating it yields CVSRAGDRSGTNVLTF. This chain joins TRBV6-5 and TRBJ2-6, with TRBD1 matching 7 bases. Germline V gene lookup returns CDR1 MNHEY and CDR2 SVGAGI. CDR3 size: 16 residues.

In the case of this clonotype: Likely a read error: the CDR3 ends without its conserved phenylalanine or tryptophan. The chain employs TRBV6-1 and TRBJ2-2; D is unclear. Germline-derived CDR1 and CDR2 are MNHNS and SASEGT. The CDR3 has 12 residues. Written as DNA, the CDR3 is TGTACCAGCAGGCCCGACACCGGGGAGCTGTTTTCT. As protein: CTSRPDTGELFS.

The chain links TRBV19 to TRBJ1-1; TRBD1 agrees at 7 bases. This CDR3 region has 13 residues. V shed 4 bases, J shed 12 bases, and the junction held 11 bases outside the gene matches. Germline-derived CDR1 and CDR2 are LNHDA and SQIVND (reference sequence). CDR3 loop: CASSTGTALGTFF. The DNA of the CDR3 is TGTGCCAGTAGTACCGGGACAGCCTTGGGGACTTTCTTT.